This T cell receptor beta chain was retrieved from a study of vaccination effects on CD4 cells after COVID-19. TCRdb's table, derived via immunoSEQ multiplex PCR, lists solely in-frame clones and lacks some. The top ten clones hold over 7% of a sample with 9,500 to 15,000 clones, less than 75% of them seen once. Antigen-specific CD4+ T cells were first expanded with viral peptide pools by the ViraFEST assay and only then sequenced. Isolating CD4+ T cells followed about 10 days of culture. Participants completed two doses of the BNT162b2 or mRNA-1273 vaccine. The study's findings and limits: Convalescent patients numbered few in the study; early post-infection timepoints were missing entirely. At late timepoints after vaccination, vaccine- and infection-induced clones shrank markedly.

This clone is a singleton in its sample. Its antigen is unidentified. The starting material was CD4+ T cells from PBMCs cultured with SARS-CoV-2 spike peptides, obtained after COVID-19 vaccination. The TCR comes from a human donor who received a COVID-19 vaccine.

CDR3 in DNA: TGTGCCAGCAGCGTAGAGGGAAATTTACAAGAGACCCAGTACTTC. This gives the protein CASSVEGNLQETQYF. This chain uses TRBV9 with TRBJ2-5; D unclear. Per the germline V gene, CDR1 is SGDLS and CDR2 is YYNGEE. CDR3 length equals 15 residues. V lost 0 bases, J lost 2 bases, and 11 bases lay in between.